This passage covers 28 T cell receptor beta chains from one sample sequenced in a study of shared clonotypes between healthy human individuals. Generated by immunoSEQ multiplex PCR, the TCRdb table keeps only in-frame clones and is missing some. The sample records around 940,000 clones, over 60% being singletons. Material for sequencing was memory CD4+ T cells sorted from blood. As for subset: CD45RA-negative fraction. These receptors all come from a man aged 18 to 29 in good health.

V is TRBV2 and J is TRBJ2-3, with D possibly being TRBD1 (6 bases). In germline, CDR1 is SNHLY, CDR2 FYNNEI. V lost 5 bases, J lost 4 bases, and 13 bases lay in between. The CDR3 length is 14 residues. The CDR3 region is CASSPQGRADTQYF. DNA of the CDR3: TGTGCCAGCAGTCCTCAGGGGCGTGCAGATACGCAGTATTTT.

The chain couples TRBV2 to TRBJ2-1; D perhaps matches TRBD2 (7 bases). This CDR3 region has 14 residues. The germline gives CDR1 SNHLY, CDR2 FYNNEI. The V gene lost 6 bases and the J gene lost 9 bases, with 18 bases spanning the gap. The CDR3 nucleotides are TGTGCCAGCAGCCTAATGGGGGGGGCTGGTGAGCAGTTCTTC. It is translated as CASSLMGGAGEQFF.

V gene TRBV5-5 combines with J gene TRBJ1-4; D uncertain. Germline V gene data show CDR1 as SGHKS and CDR2 as YYEKEE (reference sequence). The germline V and J ends were trimmed by 2 bases and 6 bases, with 17 bases remaining between them. CDR3 length equals 16 residues. CDR3 amino acids: CASSFSLEGTYEKLFF. CDR3 in DNA: TGTGCCAGCAGCTTTAGTTTAGAGGGAACGTATGAAAAACTGTTTTTT.

This clone is a singleton in its sample. This chain connects TRBV7-3 to TRBJ2-2; D uncertain. V was shortened by 0 bases and J by 0 bases, with 11 bases between the two germline ends. The CDR3 sequence is 17 residues long. Germline values: CDR1 SGHTA, CDR2 FQGTGA. CDR3 sequence: CASSLTGGGTNTGELFF. CDR3 DNA: TGTGCCAGCAGCTTAACGGGCGGCGGAACGAACACCGGGGAGCTGTTTTTT. Drawing the rest from reference TRBV7-3 and TRBJ2-2, the complete variable domain is GAGVSQTPSNKVTEKGKYVELRCDPISGHTALYWYRQSLGQGPEFLIYFQGTGAADDSGLPNDRFFAVRPEGSVSTLKIQRTERGDSAVYLCASSLTGGGTNTGELFFGEGSRLTVL.

This clone has just one count. DNA for the CDR3: TGTGCCAGCAGCTTAGAGCAGGGCTTTGGTTCACCCCTCCACTTT. It translates to CASSLEQGFGSPLHF. The chain employs TRBV11-2 and TRBJ1-6; D possibly corresponds to TRBD1 (5 bases). Germline CDR1 reads SGHAT; CDR2 reads FQNNGV. The V end was cut by 0 bases, the J end by 9 bases, with 12 bases between. The CDR3 contains 15 residues.

The chain uses TRBV5-6 and TRBJ2-3; D ambiguous. The germline V gene has CDR1 SGHDT and CDR2 YYEEEE. The CDR3 extends over 12 amino acids. V gave up 0 bases and J gave up 4 bases, with 3 bases separating them. The CDR3 protein is CASSLAADTQYF. The CDR3 coding sequence is TGTGCCAGCAGCTTGGCGGCAGATACGCAGTATTTT.

This chain links TRBV6-1 with TRBJ1-6, with TRBD1 as a possible D gene (6 bases). The CDR3 is 17 amino acids. Trimming took 0 bases from V and 5 from J, leaving 14 bases between them. The germline CDR1 and CDR2 sequences are MNHNS and SASEGT. The CDR3 sequence is CASSEAAGGANNSPLHF. CDR3 DNA sequence: TGTGCCAGCAGTGAAGCCGCTGGGGGCGCAAATAATTCACCCCTCCACTTT.

This clone occurred many times. This chain connects TRBV6-4 to TRBJ1-2, with D uncertain. Trimming took off 3 bases at V and 11 bases at J, with 10 bases between the two ends. Germline loops: CDR1 MRHNA, CDR2 SNTAGT. This CDR3 is 11 amino acids long. CDR3 nucleotide sequence: TGTGCCAGCAGTGAAGTTCTTCGATACACCTTC. Protein: CASSEVLRYTF.

A word on this clone: The sample holds other DNA sequences that translate to the same CDR3. The rearrangement uses TRBV6-5 and TRBJ1-2; a weak D match, TRBD1 (5 bases). The CDR3 extends over 14 amino acids. V was shortened by 0 bases and J by 1 base, with 6 bases between the two germline ends. The germline V gene encodes CDR1 MNHEY and CDR2 SVGAGI. CDR3 DNA: TGTGCCAGCAGTTACTCGGGGGGTAACTATGGCTACACCTTC. It yields the protein CASSYSGGNYGYTF.

This clone was observed a handful of times. This chain connects TRBV27 to TRBJ1-4, with 9 bases identical to TRBD1. This CDR3 spans 13 amino acids. J lost 8 bases, V lost 2 bases, and 0 bases had no gene match. The germline CDR1 and CDR2 sequences are MNHEY and SMNVEV (reference sequence). The CDR3 here is CASSLTGGEKLFF. CDR3 nucleotide sequence: TGTGCCAGCAGTTTAACAGGGGGCGAAAAACTGTTTTTT.

This clone showed up just once. V usage is TRBV7-2 and J usage is TRBJ2-5, with 8 bases aligning to TRBD1. CDR1 and CDR2 (germline): SGHTA, FQGNSA. Trimming cost V 3 bases and J 4 bases; bases outside gene matches: 10. This CDR3 has 16 amino acids. The CDR3 spells CASSFFGQGLGETQYF. Here the CDR3 DNA reads TGTGCCAGCAGCTTTTTCGGACAGGGCCTGGGAGAGACCCAGTACTTC.

The chain links TRBV10-3 to TRBJ1-5, with a possible D match to TRBD1 (6 bases). There are 14 residues in the CDR3. In germline, CDR1 is ENHRY, CDR2 SYGVKD. V dropped 10 bases and J dropped 4 bases, with 17 bases sitting between them. The chain's CDR3 is CATFQGGGNQPQHF. CDR3 coding DNA: TGTGCCACCTTCCAGGGAGGGGGAAATCAGCCCCAGCATTTT.

V gene TRBV11-2 combines with J gene TRBJ1-6; D is perhaps TRBD1 (5 bases). The CDR3 loop spans 17 amino acids. V lost 0 bases to trimming and J lost 8 bases, with 17 bases between them. From germline, CDR1 is SGHAT and CDR2 FQNNGV. For the CDR3, the DNA is TGTGCCAGCAGCTTAGATATGTCAGGAAGGGGAGATTCACCCCTCCACTTT. Protein product: CASSLDMSGRGDSPLHF.

The V and J genes are TRBV19 and TRBJ1-5; 9 positions match TRBD1. J gave up 1 base and V 4 bases, and 14 bases lay outside the gene matches. The CDR3 consists of 19 residues. Germline V lookup: CDR1 LNHDA, CDR2 SQIVND (reference sequence). CDR3 nucleotide sequence: TGTGCCAGTAGTAGGGACAGGGACCGCTTCGCACAAAGCAATCAGCCCCAGCATTTT. It specifies CASSRDRDRFAQSNQPQHF.

In its sample, this clone was seen many times. The V gene is TRBV5-1, the J gene TRBJ1-1; TRBD1 agrees at 9 bases. The germline V gene encodes CDR1 SGHRS and CDR2 YFSETQ. The CDR3 has 14 amino acids. V lost 3 bases to trimming and J lost 1 base; unmatched junction nucleotides: 1. Here the CDR3 reads CASSWGQGNTEAFF. In DNA, the CDR3 is TGCGCCAGCAGCTGGGGACAGGGGAACACTGAAGCTTTCTTT.

The chain carries TRBV7-2 and TRBJ1-5; D is uncertain. This CDR3 is built from 15 residues. V dropped 1 base and J dropped 4 bases, with 11 bases sitting between them. CDR1 SGHTA and CDR2 FQGNSA come from the germline V gene. In DNA form, the CDR3 reads TGTGCCAGCAGCTTAGTTCCACCTCTAAATCAGCCCCAGCATTTT. This gives the protein CASSLVPPLNQPQHF.

The J gene is TRBJ2-7, the V gene TRBV5-1; no clear D gene. Trimming left V 2 bases short and J 0 bases short, with 12 bases between. Germline-derived CDR1 and CDR2 are SGHRS and YFSETQ. The CDR3 covers 15 residues. The CDR3: CASSFRADSSYEQYF. The CDR3 DNA reads as TGCGCCAGCAGCTTCCGGGCGGATAGCTCCTACGAGCAGTACTTC. Supplemented by reference TRBV5-1 and TRBJ2-7, the full variable domain reads KAGVTQTPRYLIKTRGQQVTLSCSPISGHRSVSWYQQTPGQGLQFLFEYFSETQRNKGNFPGRFSGRQFSNSRSEMNVSTLELGDSALYLCASSFRADSSYEQYFGPGTRLTVT.

The J gene is TRBJ2-1, the V gene TRBV5-1; TRBD1 matches at 9 bases. V shed 0 bases and J 6 bases; nucleotides not matched to a gene: 7. Germline V gives CDR1 SGHRS, CDR2 YFSETQ. This CDR3 is 16 amino acids long. The CDR3 DNA reads as TGCGCCAGCAGCTTGGCCCCGGGACAGGGCATCAATGAGCAGTTCTTC. Its protein is CASSLAPGQGINEQFF.

This chain connects TRBV28 to TRBJ2-3, with D uncertain. This CDR3 is built from 11 residues. V lost 8 bases to trimming and J lost 6 bases, with 9 bases between them. Germline V CDR1 and CDR2: MDHEN, SYDVKM. In nucleotides, the CDR3 is TGTGCCAGCCGGACCCCGGATACGCAGTATTTT. Translation gives CASRTPDTQYF.

The CDR3, as DNA: TGTGCCAGCACCTCACCCCCGGGGGTCGGGAACACTGAAGCTTTCTTT. Protein product: CASTSPPGVGNTEAFF. The chain recombines TRBV28 with TRBJ1-1, with D maybe TRBD1 (5 bases). Per the germline V gene, CDR1 is MDHEN and CDR2 is SYDVKM. This CDR3 region has 16 residues. With 7 bases removed from V and 1 base from J, the gap between germline ends came to 19 bases.

The V gene is TRBV6-1, the J gene TRBJ1-1; no reliable D call. The V gene lost 2 bases and the J gene lost 7 bases, with 17 bases spanning the gap. Germline V lookup: CDR1 MNHNS, CDR2 SASEGT. The CDR3 totals 15 residues. CDR3: CASSESSGPDGEAFF. The CDR3, as DNA: TGTGCCAGCAGTGAATCCTCAGGACCCGATGGTGAAGCTTTCTTT.

The rearrangement links TRBV21-1 to TRBJ2-7; the D call in the table, TRBD1, was not verified against the DNA. TRBV21-1 is labeled a pseudogene. The CDR3 has 16 amino acids. For the CDR3, the DNA is TGTGCCAGCAGCAAACCGAACGGCAGGAACTCCTACGAGCAGTACTTC. Translated: CASSKPNGRNSYEQYF.

This chain connects TRBV5-1 to TRBJ2-3; TRBD1 is a possible D gene (6 bases). V gave up 3 bases and J gave up 2 bases, with 13 bases separating them. Germline-derived CDR1 and CDR2 are SGHRS and YFSETQ. The CDR3 length is 15 residues. The CDR3 bases are TGCGCCAGCAGCTCCGGGACACACAACACAGATACGCAGTATTTT. This gives the protein CASSSGTHNTDTQYF.

This chain uses TRBV7-2 with TRBJ1-2; D is possibly TRBD1 (5 bases). The CDR3 totals 15 residues. The germline V and J ends were trimmed by 4 bases and 7 bases, with 19 bases remaining between them. Germline assignment: CDR1 SGHTA and CDR2 FQGNSA. CDR3: CASSWNPAGASGYTF. CDR3 nucleotide sequence: TGTGCCAGCAGCTGGAACCCTGCTGGGGCGAGTGGCTACACCTTC.

This chain connects TRBV2 to TRBJ1-1, with D hard to call. The CDR3 covers 13 residues. V lost 6 bases and J 2 bases, leaving 10 bases between the germline ends. CDR1 and CDR2 (germline): SNHLY, FYNNEI. The CDR3 reads CASRVQQNTEAFF. CDR3 bases: TGTGCCAGCAGAGTACAGCAAAACACTGAAGCTTTCTTT.

The chain carries TRBV27 and TRBJ2-5; no clear D. Trimming took 2 bases from V and 4 from J, leaving 2 bases between them. From germline, CDR1 is MNHEY and CDR2 SMNVEV (reference sequence). This CDR3 is 11 amino acids long. The CDR3 nucleotides are TGTGCCAGCAGTTTAAGAGAGACCCAGTACTTC. This codes for CASSLRETQYF.

The gene calls are TRBV6-5 and TRBJ2-5, with D perhaps TRBD1 (6 bases). The CDR3 spans 11 residues. Germline V CDR1 and CDR2: MNHEY, SVGAGI. As DNA, the CDR3 is TGTGCGACCTTCAGGGGAGAGACCCAGTACTTC. Its protein is CATFRGETQYF.

The genes are TRBV5-6 and TRBJ2-1; D is possibly TRBD1 (6 bases). Per the germline V gene, CDR1 is SGHDT and CDR2 is YYEEEE. The ends were cut back, 4 bases at V and 8 bases at J, with 10 bases in the middle. This CDR3 comprises 12 residues. The CDR3 DNA follows: TGTGCCAGCAGCCGGACAGTCTATGAGCAGTTCTTC. Amino acid sequence: CASSRTVYEQFF. The variable domain in full, with the rest retrieved from reference TRBV5-6 and TRBJ2-1, is DAGVTQSPTHLIKTRGQQVTLRCSPKSGHDTVSWYQQALGQGPQFIFQYYEEEERQRGNFPDRFSGHQFPNYSSELNVNALLLGDSALYLCASSRTVYEQFFGPGTRLTVL.